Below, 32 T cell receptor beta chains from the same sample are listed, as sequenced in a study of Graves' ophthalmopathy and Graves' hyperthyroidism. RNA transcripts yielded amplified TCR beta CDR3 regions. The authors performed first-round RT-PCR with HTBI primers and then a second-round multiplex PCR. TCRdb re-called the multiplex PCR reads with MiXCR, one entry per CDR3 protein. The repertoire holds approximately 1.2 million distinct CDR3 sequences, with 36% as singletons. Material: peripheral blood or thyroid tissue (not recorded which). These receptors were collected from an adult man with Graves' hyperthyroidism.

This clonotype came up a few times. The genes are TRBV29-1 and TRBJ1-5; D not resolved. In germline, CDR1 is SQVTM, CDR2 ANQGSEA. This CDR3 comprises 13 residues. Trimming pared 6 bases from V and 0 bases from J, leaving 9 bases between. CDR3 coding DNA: TGCAGCGTGGGGTCCTCTAGCAATCAGCCCCAGCATTTT. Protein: CSVGSSSNQPQHF.

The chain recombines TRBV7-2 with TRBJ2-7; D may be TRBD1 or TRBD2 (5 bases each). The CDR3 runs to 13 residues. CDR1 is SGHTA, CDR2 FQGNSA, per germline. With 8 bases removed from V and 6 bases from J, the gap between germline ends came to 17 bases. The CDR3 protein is CASSPSEGTEQYF. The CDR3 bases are TGTGCCAGCTCACCATCTGAAGGGACCGAGCAGTACTTC. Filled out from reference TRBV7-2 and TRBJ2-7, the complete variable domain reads GAGVSQSPSNKVTEKGKDVELRCDPISGHTALYWYRQSLGQGLEFLIYFQGNSAPDKSGLPSDRFSAERTGGSVSTLTIQRTQQEDSAVYLCASSPSEGTEQYFGPGTRLTVT.

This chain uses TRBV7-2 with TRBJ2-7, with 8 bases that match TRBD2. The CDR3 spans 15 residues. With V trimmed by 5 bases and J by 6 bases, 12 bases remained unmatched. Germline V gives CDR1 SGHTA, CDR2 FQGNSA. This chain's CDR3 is CASSLRLAQPTEQYF. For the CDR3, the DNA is TGTGCCAGCAGCCTAAGACTAGCGCAGCCTACCGAGCAGTACTTC. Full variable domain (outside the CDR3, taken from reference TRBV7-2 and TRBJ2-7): GAGVSQSPSNKVTEKGKDVELRCDPISGHTALYWYRQSLGQGLEFLIYFQGNSAPDKSGLPSDRFSAERTGGSVSTLTIQRTQQEDSAVYLCASSLRLAQPTEQYFGPGTRLTVT.

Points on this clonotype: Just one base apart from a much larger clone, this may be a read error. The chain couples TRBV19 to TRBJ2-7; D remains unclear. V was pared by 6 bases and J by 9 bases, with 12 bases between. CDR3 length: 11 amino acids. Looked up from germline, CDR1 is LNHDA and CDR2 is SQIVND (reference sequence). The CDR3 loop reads CASRGLDGQYF. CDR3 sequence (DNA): TGTGCCAGTAGGGGTCTAGACGGGCAGTACTTC.

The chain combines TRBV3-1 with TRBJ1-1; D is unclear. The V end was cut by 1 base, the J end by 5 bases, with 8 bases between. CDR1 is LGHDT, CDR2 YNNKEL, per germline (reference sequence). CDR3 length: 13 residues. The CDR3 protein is CASSQGRRTEAFF. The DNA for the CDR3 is TGTGCCAGCAGCCAAGGTAGGAGGACTGAAGCTTTCTTT.

The CDR3 reads CASSPHASQGDEKLFF. DNA of the CDR3: TGTGCCAGCAGCCCCCATGCCTCACAGGGAGATGAAAAACTGTTTTTT. The rearrangement links TRBV4-2 to TRBJ1-4; tentative D call: TRBD1 (6 bases). Germline assignment: CDR1 LGHNA and CDR2 YNFKEQ. Trimming took off 4 bases at V and 6 bases at J, with 18 bases between the two ends. This CDR3 spans 16 amino acids.

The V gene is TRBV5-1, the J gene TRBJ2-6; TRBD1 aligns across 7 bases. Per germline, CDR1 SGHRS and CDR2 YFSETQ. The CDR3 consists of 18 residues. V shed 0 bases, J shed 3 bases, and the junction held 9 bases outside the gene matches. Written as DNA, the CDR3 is TGCGCCAGCAGCTTGGCCACGGCAGGGGGTGGTGGGGCCAACGTCCTGACTTTC. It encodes CASSLATAGGGGANVLTF.

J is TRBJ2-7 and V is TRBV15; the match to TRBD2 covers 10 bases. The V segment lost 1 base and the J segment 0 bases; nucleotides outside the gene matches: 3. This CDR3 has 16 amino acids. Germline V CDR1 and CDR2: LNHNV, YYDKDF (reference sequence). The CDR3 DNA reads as TGTGCCACCAGCAGAGGAGGACTAGCGGTCTCCTACGAGCAGTACTTC. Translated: CATSRGGLAVSYEQYF.

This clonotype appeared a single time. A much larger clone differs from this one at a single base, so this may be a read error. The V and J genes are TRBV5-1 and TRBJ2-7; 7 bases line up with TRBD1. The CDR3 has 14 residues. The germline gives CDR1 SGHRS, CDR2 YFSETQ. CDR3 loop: CASSPRGQNYEQCF. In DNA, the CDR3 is TGCGCCAGCAGCCCGAGGGGGCAGAACTACGAGCAGTGCTTC. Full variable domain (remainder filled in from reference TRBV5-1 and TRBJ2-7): KAGVTQTPRYLIKTRGQQVTLSCSPISGHRSVSWYQQTPGQGLQFLFEYFSETQRNKGNFPGRFSGRQFSNSRSEMNVSTLELGDSALYLCASSPRGQNYEQCFGPGTRLTVT.

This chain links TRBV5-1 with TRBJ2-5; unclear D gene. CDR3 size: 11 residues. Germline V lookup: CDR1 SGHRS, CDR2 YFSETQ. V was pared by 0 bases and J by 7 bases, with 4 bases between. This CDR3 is CASSLGRTQYF. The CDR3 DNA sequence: TGCGCCAGCAGCTTGGGGCGGACCCAGTACTTC.

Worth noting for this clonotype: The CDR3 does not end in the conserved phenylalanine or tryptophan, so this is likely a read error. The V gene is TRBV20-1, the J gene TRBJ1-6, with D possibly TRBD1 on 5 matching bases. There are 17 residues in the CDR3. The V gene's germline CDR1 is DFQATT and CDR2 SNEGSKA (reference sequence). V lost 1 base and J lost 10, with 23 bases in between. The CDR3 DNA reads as TGCAGTGCTAGAGTACGGGGATCAGGACAACTCCTCTCACCCCTCCACCTT. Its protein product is CSARVRGSGQLLSPLHL.

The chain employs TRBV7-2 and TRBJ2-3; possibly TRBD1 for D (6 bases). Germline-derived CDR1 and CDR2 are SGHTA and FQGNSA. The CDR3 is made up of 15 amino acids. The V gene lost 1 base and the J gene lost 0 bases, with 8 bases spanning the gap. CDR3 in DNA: TGTGCCAGCAGCTTAGGACAGGACAGCACAGATACGCAGTATTTT. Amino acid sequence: CASSLGQDSTDTQYF.

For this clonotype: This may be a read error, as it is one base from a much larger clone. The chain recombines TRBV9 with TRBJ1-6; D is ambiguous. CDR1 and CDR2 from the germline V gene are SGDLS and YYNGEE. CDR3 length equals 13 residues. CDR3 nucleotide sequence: TGTGCCAGCAGTGGCCTCGATAATTCACCCCCCCACTTT. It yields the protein CASSGLDNSPPHF.

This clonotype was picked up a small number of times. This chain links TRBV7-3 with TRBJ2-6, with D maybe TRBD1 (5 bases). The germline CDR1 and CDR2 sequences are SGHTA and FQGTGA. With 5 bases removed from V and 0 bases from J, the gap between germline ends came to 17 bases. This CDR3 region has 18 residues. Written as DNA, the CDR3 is TGTGCCAGCAGCCCCTGGCCAGGGCCCTCCTCTGGGGCCAACGTCCTGACTTTC. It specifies CASSPWPGPSSGANVLTF.

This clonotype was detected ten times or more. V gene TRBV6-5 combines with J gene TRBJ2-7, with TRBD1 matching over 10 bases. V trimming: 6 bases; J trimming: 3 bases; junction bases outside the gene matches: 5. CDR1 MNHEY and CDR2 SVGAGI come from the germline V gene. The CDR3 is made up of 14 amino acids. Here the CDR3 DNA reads TGTGCCAGCAGCTACGGGACAGGGGACTACGAGCAGTACTTC. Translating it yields CASSYGTGDYEQYF.

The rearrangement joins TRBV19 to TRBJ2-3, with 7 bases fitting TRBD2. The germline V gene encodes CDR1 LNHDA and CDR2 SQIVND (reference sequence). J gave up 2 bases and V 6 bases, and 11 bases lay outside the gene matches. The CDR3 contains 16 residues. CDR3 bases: TGTGCCAGTAGCCCCACTAGCGTGCAGAACACAGATACGCAGTATTTT. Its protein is CASSPTSVQNTDTQYF.

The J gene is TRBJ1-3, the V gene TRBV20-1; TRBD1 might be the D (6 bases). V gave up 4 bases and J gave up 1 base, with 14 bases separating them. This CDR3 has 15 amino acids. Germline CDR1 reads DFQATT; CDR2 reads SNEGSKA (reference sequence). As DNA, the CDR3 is TGCAGTGCTACAGCCGGGACACCGTCTGGAAACACCATATATTTT. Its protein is CSATAGTPSGNTIYF.

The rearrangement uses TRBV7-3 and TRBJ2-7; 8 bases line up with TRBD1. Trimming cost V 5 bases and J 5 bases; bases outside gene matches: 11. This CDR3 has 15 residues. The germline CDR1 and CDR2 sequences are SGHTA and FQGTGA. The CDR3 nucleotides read TGTGCCAGCAGCCCCGGGGCAGGGGGCCTGGACGAGCAGTACTTC. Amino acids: CASSPGAGGLDEQYF.

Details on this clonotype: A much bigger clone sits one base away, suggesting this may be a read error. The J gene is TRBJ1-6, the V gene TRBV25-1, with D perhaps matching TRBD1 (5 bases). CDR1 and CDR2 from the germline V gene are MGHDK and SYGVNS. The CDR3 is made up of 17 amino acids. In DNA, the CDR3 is TGTGTCAGCAGCCAGGCCCGTGGTGGGGGACGGAGTTCACCCCTCCACTTT. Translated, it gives CVSSQARGGGRSSPLHF.

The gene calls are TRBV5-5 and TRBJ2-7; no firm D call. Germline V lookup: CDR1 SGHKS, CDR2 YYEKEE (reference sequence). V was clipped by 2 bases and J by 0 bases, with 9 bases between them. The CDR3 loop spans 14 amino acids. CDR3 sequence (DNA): TGTGCCAGCAGCTTCTCCCAGGACTCCTACGAGCAGTACTTC. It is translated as CASSFSQDSYEQYF.

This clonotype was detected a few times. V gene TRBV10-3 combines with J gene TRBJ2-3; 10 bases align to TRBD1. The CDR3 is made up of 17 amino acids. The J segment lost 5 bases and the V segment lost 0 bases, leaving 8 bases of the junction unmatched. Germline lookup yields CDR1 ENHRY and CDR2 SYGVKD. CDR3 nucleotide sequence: TGTGCCATCAGTGAGTCGAGTTGGGACAGGGGAAAAGATACGCAGTATTTT. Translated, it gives CAISESSWDRGKDTQYF.

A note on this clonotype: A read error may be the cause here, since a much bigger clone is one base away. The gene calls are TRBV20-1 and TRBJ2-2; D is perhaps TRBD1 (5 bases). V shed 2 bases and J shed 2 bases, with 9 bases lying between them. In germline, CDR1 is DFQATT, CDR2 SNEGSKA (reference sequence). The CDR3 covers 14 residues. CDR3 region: CSARCQGNTGELFF. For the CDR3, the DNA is TGCAGTGCTAGATGCCAGGGAAACACCGGGGAGCTGTTTTTT.

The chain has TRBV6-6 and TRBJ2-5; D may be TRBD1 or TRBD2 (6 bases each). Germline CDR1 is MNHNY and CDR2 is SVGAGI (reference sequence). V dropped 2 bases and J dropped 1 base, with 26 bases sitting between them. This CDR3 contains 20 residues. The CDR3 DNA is TGTGCCAGCAGTTACCCGAACCGCGGGGATAAACAGGGACCCCAAGAGACCCAGTACTTC. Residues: CASSYPNRGDKQGPQETQYF.

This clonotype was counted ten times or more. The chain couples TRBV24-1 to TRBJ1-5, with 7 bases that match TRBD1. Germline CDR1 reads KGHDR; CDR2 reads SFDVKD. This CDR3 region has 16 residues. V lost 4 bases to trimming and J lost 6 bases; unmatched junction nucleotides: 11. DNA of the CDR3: TGTGCCACCAGTGACCCCACGACAGGGTCTGGTCAGCCCCAGCATTTT. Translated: CATSDPTTGSGQPQHF.

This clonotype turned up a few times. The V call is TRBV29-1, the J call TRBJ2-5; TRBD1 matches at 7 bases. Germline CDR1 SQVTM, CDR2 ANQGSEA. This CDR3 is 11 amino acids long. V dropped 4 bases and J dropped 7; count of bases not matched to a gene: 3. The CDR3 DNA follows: TGCAGCGTTGCCAGGGGGAGGACCCAGTACTTC. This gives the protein CSVARGRTQYF.

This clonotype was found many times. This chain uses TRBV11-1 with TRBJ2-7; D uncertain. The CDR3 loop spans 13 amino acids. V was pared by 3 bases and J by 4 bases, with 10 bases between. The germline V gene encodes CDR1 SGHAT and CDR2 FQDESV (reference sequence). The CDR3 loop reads CASSFRSEYEQYF. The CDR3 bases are TGTGCCAGCAGCTTCCGTTCTGAATACGAGCAGTACTTC.

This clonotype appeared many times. The CDR3 loop reads CASSPPDRGVGELFF. The CDR3 region has the DNA TGCGCCAGCAGCCCACCGGACAGGGGAGTCGGGGAGCTGTTTTTT. This chain joins TRBV5-1 and TRBJ2-2, with 9 bases that match TRBD1. CDR1 SGHRS and CDR2 YFSETQ come from the germline V gene. The CDR3 is 15 amino acids. V lost 4 bases and J lost 7; bases outside the gene matches: 8.

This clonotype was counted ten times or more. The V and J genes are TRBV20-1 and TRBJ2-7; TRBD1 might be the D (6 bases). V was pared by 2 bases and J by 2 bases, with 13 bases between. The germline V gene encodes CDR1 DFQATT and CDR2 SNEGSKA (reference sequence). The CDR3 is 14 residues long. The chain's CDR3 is CSARRTARTYEQYF. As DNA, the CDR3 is TGCAGTGCTAGAAGGACAGCCAGAACCTACGAGCAGTACTTC.

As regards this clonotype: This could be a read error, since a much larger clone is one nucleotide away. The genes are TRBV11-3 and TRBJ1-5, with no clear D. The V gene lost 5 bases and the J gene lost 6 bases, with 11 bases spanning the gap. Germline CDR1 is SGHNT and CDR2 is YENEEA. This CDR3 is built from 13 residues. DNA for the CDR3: TGTGCCAGCAGCGAGAGGGCGACTCAGCCCCAGCATTTT. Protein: CASSERATQPQHF.

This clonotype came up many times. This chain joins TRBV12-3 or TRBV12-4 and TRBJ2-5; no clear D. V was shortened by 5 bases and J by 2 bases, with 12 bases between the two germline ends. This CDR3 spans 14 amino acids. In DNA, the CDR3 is TGTGCCAGCAGTAAAGTACAGAGTCAAGAGACCCAGTACTTC. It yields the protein CASSKVQSQETQYF.

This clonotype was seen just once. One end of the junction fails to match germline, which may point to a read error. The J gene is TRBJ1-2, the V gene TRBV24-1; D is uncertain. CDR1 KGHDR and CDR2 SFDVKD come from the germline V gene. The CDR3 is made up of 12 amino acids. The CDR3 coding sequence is TGCGCCACCAGTGATCCCTACTATGGCTACACCTTC. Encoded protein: CATSDPYYGYTF.

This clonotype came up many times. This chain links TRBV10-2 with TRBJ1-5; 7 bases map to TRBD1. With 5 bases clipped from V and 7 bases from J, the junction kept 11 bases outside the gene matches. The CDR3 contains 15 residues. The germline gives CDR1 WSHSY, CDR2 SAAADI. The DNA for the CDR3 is TGCGCCAGCAGTCGATGGACCCAGGGGGTGCAGCCCCAGCATTTT. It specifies CASSRWTQGVQPQHF.